This is a list of T cell receptor beta chains from one sample in a study of T cell changes during pregnancy in multiple sclerosis. Measured with immunoSEQ multiplex PCR; TCRdb has only the in-frame clones, and not every one. This table holds over 50,000 clones, approximately 87% found once. Sequenced sample: peripheral blood from another person, used as feeder cells. These receptors were taken from a human donor whose cells served as feeder cells for cultures in a pregnancy study. CDR3s include the opening cysteine and the closing phenylalanine or tryptophan. Each record gives: V gene, J gene, clone size, D gene, CDR3 DNA, CDR3 protein. D genes are given only for firm matches. A row's size may be missing; if present it is once, few, many or a size class.

v_gene: TRBV12-5
j_gene: TRBJ2-7
abundance: -
d_gene: TRBD1
CDR3nt: TGTGCTAGTGGCATGACAGGGGGGGACGAGCAGTACTTC
CDR3aa: CASGMTGGDEQYF

v_gene: TRBV7-2
j_gene: TRBJ1-1
abundance: -
d_gene: -
CDR3nt: TGTGCCAGCAGCTTAGATCCGGCCTTGAACACTGAAGCTTTCTTT
CDR3aa: CASSLDPALNTEAFF

v_gene: TRBV12-1
j_gene: TRBJ1-6
abundance: -
d_gene: -
CDR3nt: TGTGCCAGCGGCAAACCCCTCCACTTT
CDR3aa: CASGKPLHF

v_gene: TRBV5-4
j_gene: TRBJ2-3
abundance: -
d_gene: -
CDR3nt: TGTGCCAGCAGCCCTTGGCCGGCCACAGATACGCAGTATTTT
CDR3aa: CASSPWPATDTQYF

v_gene: TRBV9
j_gene: TRBJ2-1
abundance: -
d_gene: -
CDR3nt: TGTGCCAGCAGCGTAGGAGGTAACAGGGCGGGAGTCGATAATGAGCAGTTCTTC
CDR3aa: CASSVGGNRAGVDNEQFF

v_gene: TRBV9
j_gene: TRBJ2-7
abundance: -
d_gene: TRBD2
CDR3nt: TGTGCCAGCAGCCCGGGGGGGTTCTCCTACGAGCAGTACTTC
CDR3aa: CASSPGGFSYEQYF

v_gene: TRBV21-1
j_gene: TRBJ2-5
abundance: -
d_gene: -
CDR3nt: TGTGCCAGCAGCAAAGACGAGGAGCGGGAGGATTATATGTCCGAGACCCAGTACTTC
CDR3aa: CASSKDEEREDYMSETQYF

v_gene: TRBV28
j_gene: TRBJ1-6
abundance: few
d_gene: -
CDR3nt: TGTGCCAGCAGTTTAGTGAATTCACCCCTCCACTTT
CDR3aa: CASSLVNSPLHF

v_gene: TRBV2
j_gene: TRBJ2-7
abundance: once
d_gene: -
CDR3nt: TGTGCCAGCACCATAGCCCAGGGCTCCTACGAGCAGTACTTC
CDR3aa: CASTIAQGSYEQYF

v_gene: TRBV28
j_gene: TRBJ2-2
abundance: -
d_gene: -
CDR3nt: TGTGCCAGCGTAAAGGGGCCTTACACCGGGGAGCTGTTTTTT
CDR3aa: CASVKGPYTGELFF

v_gene: TRBV7-7
j_gene: TRBJ1-3
abundance: few
d_gene: TRBD1
CDR3nt: TGTGCCAGCAGCTTAGGCCAGGGGGCTGGAAACACCATATATTTT
CDR3aa: CASSLGQGAGNTIYF

v_gene: TRBV30
j_gene: TRBJ2-7
abundance: -
d_gene: -
CDR3nt: TGTGCCTGGGTCCCTGAGGCAGGGAGGAACTACGAGCAGTACTTC
CDR3aa: CAWVPEAGRNYEQYF

v_gene: TRBV27
j_gene: TRBJ1-6
abundance: -
d_gene: -
CDR3nt: TGTGCCAGCAGACACGGGACCTGGGGTAATTCACCCCTCCACTTT
CDR3aa: CASRHGTWGNSPLHF

v_gene: TRBV7-3
j_gene: TRBJ2-1
abundance: once
d_gene: -
CDR3nt: TGTGCCAGCAGCTTAACGGATACCAATGAGCAGTTCTTC
CDR3aa: CASSLTDTNEQFF

v_gene: TRBV18
j_gene: TRBJ1-1
abundance: -
d_gene: TRBD1
CDR3nt: TGTGCCAGCTCCCTTACAGGGGTCGACACTGAAGCTTTCTTT
CDR3aa: CASSLTGVDTEAFF

v_gene: TRBV11-3
j_gene: TRBJ2-7
abundance: -
d_gene: TRBD1
CDR3nt: TGTGCCAGCAGCTTCCCCCATCTGACAGGGGTGGACGAGCAGTACTTC
CDR3aa: CASSFPHLTGVDEQYF

v_gene: TRBV28
j_gene: TRBJ1-1
abundance: -
d_gene: -
CDR3nt: TGTGCCAGCAGATATCAAGGGGACACTGAAGCTTTCTTT
CDR3aa: CASRYQGDTEAFF

v_gene: TRBV29-1
j_gene: TRBJ2-2
abundance: -
d_gene: -
CDR3nt: TGCAGCGTTGACAGGACCGCGAACACCGGGGAGCTGTTTTTT
CDR3aa: CSVDRTANTGELFF

v_gene: TRBV9
j_gene: TRBJ2-3
abundance: once
d_gene: -
CDR3nt: TGTGCCAGCAGCGTAGGAGACTCCTCCGGAACAGATACGCAGTATTTT
CDR3aa: CASSVGDSSGTDTQYF

v_gene: TRBV5-1
j_gene: TRBJ2-5
abundance: -
d_gene: TRBD1
CDR3nt: TGCGCCAGCACGGTAACAGGGGGAGAGACCCAGTACTTC
CDR3aa: CASTVTGGETQYF

v_gene: TRBV7-2
j_gene: TRBJ2-7
abundance: -
d_gene: TRBD2
CDR3nt: TGTGCCAGCAGGCGAGCGGGGTCCTACGAGCAGTACTTC
CDR3aa: CASRRAGSYEQYF

v_gene: TRBV28
j_gene: TRBJ1-3
abundance: -
d_gene: -
CDR3nt: TGTGCCAGCAGTGAGGTTCAGGGAGACACCATATATTTT
CDR3aa: CASSEVQGDTIYF

v_gene: TRBV7-6
j_gene: TRBJ1-2
abundance: -
d_gene: -
CDR3nt: TGTGCCAGCTCCCGGGCCGGGGGTAACTATGGCTACACCTTC
CDR3aa: CASSRAGGNYGYTF

v_gene: TRBV28
j_gene: TRBJ2-7
abundance: -
d_gene: TRBD2
CDR3nt: TGTGCCAGCAGTCCCCCCGGGACTAGCGGGAGGGCCCAATACGAGCAGTACTTC
CDR3aa: CASSPPGTSGRAQYEQYF

v_gene: TRBV4-3
j_gene: TRBJ2-2
abundance: -
d_gene: TRBD1
CDR3nt: TGCGCCAGCAGCCAAGACGGGACAGGGATTATCCTGAACACCGGGGAGCTGTTTTTT
CDR3aa: CASSQDGTGIILNTGELFF

v_gene: TRBV7-3
j_gene: TRBJ1-1
abundance: -
d_gene: TRBD1
CDR3nt: TGTGCCAGCAGCTTAATAGGGGCAGGGGGCTCTTCGGAAGCTTTCTTT
CDR3aa: CASSLIGAGGSSEAFF

v_gene: TRBV19
j_gene: TRBJ1-1
abundance: -
d_gene: -
CDR3nt: TGTGCCAGTAGTATAGGGGCAGGGAGGAACACTGAAGCTTTCTTT
CDR3aa: CASSIGAGRNTEAFF

v_gene: TRBV13
j_gene: TRBJ2-1
abundance: -
d_gene: TRBD1
CDR3nt: TGTGCCAGCAGCAGCTTCACAGGGGGGAGCTCCTACAATGAGCAGTTCTTC
CDR3aa: CASSSFTGGSSYNEQFF

v_gene: TRBV27
j_gene: TRBJ2-3
abundance: -
d_gene: -
CDR3nt: TGTGCCAGCAGTTTTGTGGGGAAAGATACGCAGTATTTT
CDR3aa: CASSFVGKDTQYF

v_gene: TRBV5-8
j_gene: TRBJ2-1
abundance: -
d_gene: -
CDR3nt: TGTGCCAGCAAGGACAATGAGCAGTTCTTC
CDR3aa: CASKDNEQFF

v_gene: TRBV6-5
j_gene: TRBJ1-1
abundance: once
d_gene: -
CDR3nt: TGTGCCAGCAGTTACTCAGGGCTGGGGAACACTGAAGCTTTCTTT
CDR3aa: CASSYSGLGNTEAFF

v_gene: TRBV7-2
j_gene: TRBJ2-7
abundance: -
d_gene: -
CDR3nt: TGTGCCAGCAGCTTTCTGGTGGGGCCCTCTCTGGTAAAAAGCTTC
CDR3aa: CASSFLVGPSLVKSF

v_gene: TRBV7-2
j_gene: TRBJ2-1
abundance: -
d_gene: -
CDR3nt: TGTGCCAGCAGCTTAGAGGTTTTGGGCAATGAGCAGTTCTTC
CDR3aa: CASSLEVLGNEQFF

v_gene: TRBV28
j_gene: TRBJ2-7
abundance: -
d_gene: TRBD2
CDR3nt: TGTGCCAGCAGTATCGGGGGGTACGAGCAGTACTTC
CDR3aa: CASSIGGYEQYF

v_gene: TRBV7-3
j_gene: TRBJ1-1
abundance: -
d_gene: -
CDR3nt: TGTGCCAGCAGCTCCACAGGAGCCCCGAGTGAAGCTTTCTTT
CDR3aa: CASSSTGAPSEAFF

v_gene: TRBV6-4
j_gene: TRBJ2-2
abundance: -
d_gene: -
CDR3nt: TGTGCCAGCAGTGACTCTGAGGGGGCCGGGGAGCTGTTTTTT
CDR3aa: CASSDSEGAGELFF

v_gene: TRBV1
j_gene: TRBJ1-3
abundance: once
d_gene: -
CDR3nt: TGCACCAGCAGCCAAGAGAGGGGGGCTGGAAACACCATATATTTT
CDR3aa: CTSSQERGAGNTIYF

v_gene: TRBV2
j_gene: TRBJ1-1
abundance: -
d_gene: -
CDR3nt: TGTGCCAGCACCGGGGCAGCGAACACTGAAGCTTTCTTT
CDR3aa: CASTGAANTEAFF

v_gene: TRBV7-2
j_gene: TRBJ2-1
abundance: -
d_gene: TRBD1
CDR3nt: TGTGCCAGCGCGGGACAGGGGGCGTCATATGAGCAGTTCTTC
CDR3aa: CASAGQGASYEQFF

v_gene: TRBV7-2
j_gene: TRBJ1-5
abundance: -
d_gene: TRBD1
CDR3nt: TGTGCCAGCAGCTCCGGGACAGGGGCAGGGCAGCCCCAGCATTTT
CDR3aa: CASSSGTGAGQPQHF

v_gene: TRBV19
j_gene: TRBJ2-1
abundance: -
d_gene: TRBD2
CDR3nt: TGTGCCAGTAGTATCCCGGGAGGGGTCTACAATGAGCAGTTCTTC
CDR3aa: CASSIPGGVYNEQFF

v_gene: TRBV15
j_gene: TRBJ1-1
abundance: -
d_gene: -
CDR3nt: TGTGCCACCAGGAGAGGCGGGGAGACGGGCACTGAAGCTTTCTTT
CDR3aa: CATRRGGETGTEAFF

v_gene: TRBV28
j_gene: TRBJ2-1
abundance: -
d_gene: -
CDR3nt: TGTGCCAGCAGTTTACGTAGAGATGAGCAGTTCTTC
CDR3aa: CASSLRRDEQFF

v_gene: TRBV14
j_gene: TRBJ2-5
abundance: -
d_gene: -
CDR3nt: TGTGCCAGCAGTTCTCTCGGGCAGTACGGAGAGACCCAGTACTTC
CDR3aa: CASSSLGQYGETQYF

v_gene: TRBV6-5
j_gene: TRBJ1-5
abundance: -
d_gene: TRBD1
CDR3nt: TGTGCCAGCAGTTCCGGACAGGGGGGTCAGCCCCAGCATTTT
CDR3aa: CASSSGQGGQPQHF

v_gene: TRBV18
j_gene: TRBJ2-3
abundance: -
d_gene: TRBD2
CDR3nt: TGTGCCAGCTCACCAAGCGGGAGGCCAGATACGCAGTATTTT
CDR3aa: CASSPSGRPDTQYF

v_gene: TRBV7-2
j_gene: TRBJ1-1
abundance: -
d_gene: -
CDR3nt: TGTGCCAGCAGCTTAGGAAGTCCGAACCCAAACACTGAAGCTTTCTTT
CDR3aa: CASSLGSPNPNTEAFF

v_gene: TRBV28
j_gene: TRBJ2-1
abundance: once
d_gene: -
CDR3nt: TGTGCCAGCAGTTTACTGAGCCAATCGAACAATGAGCAGTTCTTC
CDR3aa: CASSLLSQSNNEQFF

v_gene: TRBV9
j_gene: TRBJ2-1
abundance: -
d_gene: -
CDR3nt: TGTGCCAGCAGCGTCCTCCTCCGGGACGATCCCTACAATGAGCAGTTCTTC
CDR3aa: CASSVLLRDDPYNEQFF

v_gene: TRBV7-3
j_gene: TRBJ2-1
abundance: -
d_gene: -
CDR3nt: TGTGCCAGCAGCTTGAGGGACTCCTACAATGAGCAGTTCTTC
CDR3aa: CASSLRDSYNEQFF

v_gene: TRBV2
j_gene: TRBJ2-1
abundance: -
d_gene: -
CDR3nt: TGTGCCAGCAGTGAACTTGGGGGTTACAATGAGCAGTTCTTC
CDR3aa: CASSELGGYNEQFF

v_gene: TRBV29-1
j_gene: TRBJ2-1
abundance: -
d_gene: TRBD2
CDR3nt: TGCAGCGCGGGACTAGCGGGAGCGAGCTCCTACAATGAGCAGTTCTTC
CDR3aa: CSAGLAGASSYNEQFF

v_gene: TRBV6-5
j_gene: TRBJ2-5
abundance: -
d_gene: TRBD1
CDR3nt: TGTGCCAGCAGCCTGACAGGGGGCCGAGAGACCCAGTACTTC
CDR3aa: CASSLTGGRETQYF

v_gene: TRBV19
j_gene: TRBJ1-2
abundance: -
d_gene: TRBD1
CDR3nt: TGTGCCAGTAGCCCAAGGACAGGGGCTAACTATGGCTACACCTTC
CDR3aa: CASSPRTGANYGYTF

v_gene: TRBV5-1
j_gene: TRBJ1-1
abundance: -
d_gene: -
CDR3nt: TGCGCCAGCAGCTTTAGCAGGAACACTGAAGCTTTCTTT
CDR3aa: CASSFSRNTEAFF

v_gene: TRBV28
j_gene: TRBJ1-1
abundance: -
d_gene: -
CDR3nt: TGTGCCAGCAGTTTGCAGGGTTGGGGCACTGAAGCTTTCTTT
CDR3aa: CASSLQGWGTEAFF

v_gene: TRBV5-1
j_gene: TRBJ2-2
abundance: -
d_gene: -
CDR3nt: TGCGCCAGCAGCTTTGGAGATAACACCGGGGAGCTGTTTTTT
CDR3aa: CASSFGDNTGELFF

v_gene: TRBV27
j_gene: TRBJ2-1
abundance: -
d_gene: -
CDR3nt: TGTGCCAGCAGTCTGCTGACTAGGGGCGAGCAGTTCTTC
CDR3aa: CASSLLTRGEQFF